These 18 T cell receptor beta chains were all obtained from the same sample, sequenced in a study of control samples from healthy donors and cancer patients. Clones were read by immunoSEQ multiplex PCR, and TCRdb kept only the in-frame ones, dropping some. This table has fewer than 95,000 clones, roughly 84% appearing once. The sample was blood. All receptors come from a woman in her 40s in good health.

DNA for the CDR3: TGTGCCATCAGTGAGACGAGCCCTGGAAACACCATATATTTT. Protein product: CAISETSPGNTIYF. V and J are TRBV10-3 and TRBJ1-3; unclear D gene. The CDR3 totals 14 residues. Per the germline V gene, CDR1 is ENHRY and CDR2 is SYGVKD. V shed 2 bases and J shed 2 bases, with 7 bases lying between them.

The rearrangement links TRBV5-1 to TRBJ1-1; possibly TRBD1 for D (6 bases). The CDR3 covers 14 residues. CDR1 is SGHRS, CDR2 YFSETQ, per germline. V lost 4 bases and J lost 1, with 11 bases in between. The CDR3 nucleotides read TGCGCCAGCAGCGTGACAGGAGCGAACACTGAAGCTTTCTTT. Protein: CASSVTGANTEAFF.

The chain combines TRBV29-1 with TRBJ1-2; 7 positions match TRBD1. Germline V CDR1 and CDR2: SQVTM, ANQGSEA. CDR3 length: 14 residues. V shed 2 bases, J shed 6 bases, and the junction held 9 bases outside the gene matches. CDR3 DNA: TGCAGCGTTGAAAGAAGGGACAGACATAATGGCTACACCTTC. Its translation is CSVERRDRHNGYTF.

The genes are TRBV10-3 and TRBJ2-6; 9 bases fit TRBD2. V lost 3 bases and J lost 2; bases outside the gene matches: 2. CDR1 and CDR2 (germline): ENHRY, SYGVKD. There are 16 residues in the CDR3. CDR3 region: CAISDRGGAGANVLTF. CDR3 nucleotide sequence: TGTGCCATCAGTGACCGCGGGGGGGCTGGGGCCAACGTCCTGACTTTC.

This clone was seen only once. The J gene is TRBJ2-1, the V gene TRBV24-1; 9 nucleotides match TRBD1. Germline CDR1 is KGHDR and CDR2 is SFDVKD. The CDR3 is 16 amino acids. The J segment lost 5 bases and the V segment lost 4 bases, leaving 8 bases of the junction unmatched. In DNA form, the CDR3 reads TGTGCCACCAGTGACTACGGGACAGGGTTCCACAATGAGCAGTTCTTC. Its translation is CATSDYGTGFHNEQFF.

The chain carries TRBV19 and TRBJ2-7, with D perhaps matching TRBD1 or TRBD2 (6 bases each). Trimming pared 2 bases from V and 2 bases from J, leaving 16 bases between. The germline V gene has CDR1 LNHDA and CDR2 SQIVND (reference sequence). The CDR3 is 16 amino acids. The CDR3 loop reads CASSIKGGRGTYEQYF. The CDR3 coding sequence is TGTGCCAGTAGTATAAAGGGAGGCAGGGGAACCTACGAGCAGTACTTC.

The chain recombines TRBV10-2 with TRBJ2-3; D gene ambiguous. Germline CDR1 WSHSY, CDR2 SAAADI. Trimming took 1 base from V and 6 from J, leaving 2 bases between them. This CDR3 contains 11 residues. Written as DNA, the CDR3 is TGCGCCAGCAGTGAGTTTGATACGCAGTATTTT. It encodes CASSEFDTQYF.

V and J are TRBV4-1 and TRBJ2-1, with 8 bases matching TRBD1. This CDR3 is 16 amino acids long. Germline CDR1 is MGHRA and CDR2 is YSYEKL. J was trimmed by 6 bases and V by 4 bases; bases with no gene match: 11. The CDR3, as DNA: TGCGCCAGCAGCCCCTCCGGACAGGGTCGGGGCAATGAGCAGTTCTTC. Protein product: CASSPSGQGRGNEQFF.

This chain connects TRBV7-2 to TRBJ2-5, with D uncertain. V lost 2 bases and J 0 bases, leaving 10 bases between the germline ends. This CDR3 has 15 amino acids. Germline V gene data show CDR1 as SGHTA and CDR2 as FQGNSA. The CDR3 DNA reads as TGTGCCAGCAGCTTATCTTCAAGGTACCAAGAGACCCAGTACTTC. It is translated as CASSLSSRYQETQYF.

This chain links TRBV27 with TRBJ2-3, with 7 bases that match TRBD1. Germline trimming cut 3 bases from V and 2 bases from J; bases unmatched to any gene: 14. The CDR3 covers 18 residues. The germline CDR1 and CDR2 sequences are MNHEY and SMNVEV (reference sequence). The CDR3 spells CASSFLGTAVYSTDTQYF. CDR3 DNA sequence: TGTGCCAGCAGTTTTCTCGGGACAGCGGTATATTCCACAGATACGCAGTATTTT.

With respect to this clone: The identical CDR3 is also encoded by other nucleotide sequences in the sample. The CDR3 coding sequence is TGTGCCAGCAGCCGGCAGGGGAGGATCGAGCTGTTTTTT. The encoded protein is CASSRQGRIELFF. This chain uses TRBV3-1 (or the pseudogene TRBV3-2) with TRBJ2-2; tentatively, D is TRBD1 or TRBD2 (6 bases each). The CDR3 is made up of 13 amino acids. V was trimmed by 4 bases and J by 11 bases, leaving 14 bases between them. Germline CDR1 and CDR2: LGHDT and YNNKEL (reference sequence).

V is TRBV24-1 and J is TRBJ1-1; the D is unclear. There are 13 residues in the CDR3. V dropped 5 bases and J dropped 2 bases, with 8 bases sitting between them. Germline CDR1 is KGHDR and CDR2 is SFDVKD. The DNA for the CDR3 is TGTGCCACCAGTGCGGACCTCAACACTGAAGCTTTCTTT. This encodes CATSADLNTEAFF.

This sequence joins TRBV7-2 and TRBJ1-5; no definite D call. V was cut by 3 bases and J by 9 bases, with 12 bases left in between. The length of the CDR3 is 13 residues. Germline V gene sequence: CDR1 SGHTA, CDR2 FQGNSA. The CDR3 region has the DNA TGTGCCAGCAGCTTCGACACGGGCGGGCCCCAGCATTTT. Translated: CASSFDTGGPQHF.

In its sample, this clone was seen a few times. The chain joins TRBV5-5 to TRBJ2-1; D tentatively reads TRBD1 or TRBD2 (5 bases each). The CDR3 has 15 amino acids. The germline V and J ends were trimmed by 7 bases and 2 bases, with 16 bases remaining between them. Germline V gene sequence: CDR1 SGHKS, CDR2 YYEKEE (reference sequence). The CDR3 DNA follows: TGTGCCAGCTTCCGGGACCTTAGGGCCTACAATGAGCAGTTCTTC. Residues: CASFRDLRAYNEQFF.

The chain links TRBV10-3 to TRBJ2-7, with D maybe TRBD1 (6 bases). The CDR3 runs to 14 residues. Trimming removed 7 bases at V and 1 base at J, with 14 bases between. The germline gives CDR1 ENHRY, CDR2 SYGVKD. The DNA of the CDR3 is TGTGCCATCACCCCAGACAGGTCTTCCTACGAGCAGTACTTC. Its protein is CAITPDRSSYEQYF.

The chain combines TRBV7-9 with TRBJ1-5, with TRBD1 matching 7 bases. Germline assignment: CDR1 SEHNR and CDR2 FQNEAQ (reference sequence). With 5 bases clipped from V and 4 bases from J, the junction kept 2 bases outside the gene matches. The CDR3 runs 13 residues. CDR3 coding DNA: TGTGCCAGCAGCAAGGGACAGAATCAGCCCCAGCATTTT. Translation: CASSKGQNQPQHF.

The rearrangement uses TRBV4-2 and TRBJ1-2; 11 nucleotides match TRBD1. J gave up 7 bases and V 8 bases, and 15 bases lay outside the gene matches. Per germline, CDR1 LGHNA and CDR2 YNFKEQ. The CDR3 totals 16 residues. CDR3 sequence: CASVPTFIGQGAGYTF. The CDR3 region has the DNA TGTGCCAGCGTTCCAACGTTTATTGGACAGGGGGCTGGCTACACCTTC.

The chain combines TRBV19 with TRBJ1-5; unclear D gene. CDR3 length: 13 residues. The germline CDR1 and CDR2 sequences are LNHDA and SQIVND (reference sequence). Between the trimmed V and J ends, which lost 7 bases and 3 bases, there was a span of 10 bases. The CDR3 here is CASNKAFNQPQHF. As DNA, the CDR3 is TGTGCCAGTAACAAAGCATTCAATCAGCCCCAGCATTTT.